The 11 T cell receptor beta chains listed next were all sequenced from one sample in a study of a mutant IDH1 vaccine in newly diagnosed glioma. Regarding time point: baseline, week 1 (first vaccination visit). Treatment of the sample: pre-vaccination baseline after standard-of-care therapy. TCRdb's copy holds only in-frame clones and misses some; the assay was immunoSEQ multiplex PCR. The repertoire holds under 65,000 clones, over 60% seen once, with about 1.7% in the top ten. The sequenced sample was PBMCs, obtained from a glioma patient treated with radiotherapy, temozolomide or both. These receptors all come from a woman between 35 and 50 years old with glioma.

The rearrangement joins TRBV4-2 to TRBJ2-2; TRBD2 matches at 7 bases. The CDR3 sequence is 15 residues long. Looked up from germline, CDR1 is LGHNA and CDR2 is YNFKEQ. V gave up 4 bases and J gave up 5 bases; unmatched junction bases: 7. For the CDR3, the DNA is TGTGCCAGCAGCCCCAGCGGGGTGGGAACCGGGGAGCTGTTTTTT. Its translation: CASSPSGVGTGELFF.

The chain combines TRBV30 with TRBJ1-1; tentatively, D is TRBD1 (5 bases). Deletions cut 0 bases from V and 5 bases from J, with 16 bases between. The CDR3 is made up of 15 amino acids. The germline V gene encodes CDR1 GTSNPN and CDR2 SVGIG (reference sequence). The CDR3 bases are TGTGCCTGGAGTGTAATTTCGGGCAGGGCTACTGAAGCTTTCTTT. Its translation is CAWSVISGRATEAFF.

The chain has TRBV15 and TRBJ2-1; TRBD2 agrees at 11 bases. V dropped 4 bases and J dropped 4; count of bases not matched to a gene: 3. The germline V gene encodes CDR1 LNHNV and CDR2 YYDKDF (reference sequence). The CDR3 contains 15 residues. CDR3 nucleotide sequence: TGTGCCACCAGCACTAGCGGGGGGATGTACAATGAGCAGTTCTTC. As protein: CATSTSGGMYNEQFF.

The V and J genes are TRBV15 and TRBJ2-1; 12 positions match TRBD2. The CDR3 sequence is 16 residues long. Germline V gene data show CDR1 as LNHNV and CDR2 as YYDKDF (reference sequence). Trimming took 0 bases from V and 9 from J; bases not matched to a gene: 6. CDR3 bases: TGTGCCACCAGCAGAGACCCTAGCGGGGGGGCGGGTGAGCAGTTCTTC. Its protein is CATSRDPSGGAGEQFF.

DNA for the CDR3: TGTGCCAGCAGTTCAGGGGGCCAGGACTATGGCTACACCTTC. Encoded protein: CASSSGGQDYGYTF. The rearrangement joins TRBV28 to TRBJ1-2; 8 bases line up with TRBD1. The CDR3 length is 14 residues. Germline V gives CDR1 MDHEN, CDR2 SYDVKM. The J segment lost 3 bases and the V segment lost 4 bases, leaving 4 bases of the junction unmatched.

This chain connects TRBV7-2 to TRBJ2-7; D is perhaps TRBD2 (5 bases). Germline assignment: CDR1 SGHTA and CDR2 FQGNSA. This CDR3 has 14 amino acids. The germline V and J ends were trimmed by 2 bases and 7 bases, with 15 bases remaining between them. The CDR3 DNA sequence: TGTGCCAGCAGCTTACCGGGGTCCTCGGGGGAGCAGTACTTC. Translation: CASSLPGSSGEQYF. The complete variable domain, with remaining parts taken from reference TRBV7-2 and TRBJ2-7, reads GAGVSQSPSNKVTEKGKDVELRCDPISGHTALYWYRQSLGQGLEFLIYFQGNSAPDKSGLPSDRFSAERTGGSVSTLTIQRTQQEDSAVYLCASSLPGSSGEQYFGPGTRLTVT.

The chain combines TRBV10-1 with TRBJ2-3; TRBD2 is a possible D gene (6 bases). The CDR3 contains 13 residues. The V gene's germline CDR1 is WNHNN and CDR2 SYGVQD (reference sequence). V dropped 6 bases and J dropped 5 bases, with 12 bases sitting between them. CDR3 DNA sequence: TGCGCCAGCAGGGCTCTCGGGGGAGATACGCAGTATTTT. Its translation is CASRALGGDTQYF.

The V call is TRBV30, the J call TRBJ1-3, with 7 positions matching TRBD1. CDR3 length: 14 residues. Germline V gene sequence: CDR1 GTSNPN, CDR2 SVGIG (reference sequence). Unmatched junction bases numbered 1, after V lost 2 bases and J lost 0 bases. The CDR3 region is CAWSRGLSGNTIYF. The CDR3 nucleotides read TGTGCCTGGAGTAGGGGGCTCTCTGGAAACACCATATATTTT.

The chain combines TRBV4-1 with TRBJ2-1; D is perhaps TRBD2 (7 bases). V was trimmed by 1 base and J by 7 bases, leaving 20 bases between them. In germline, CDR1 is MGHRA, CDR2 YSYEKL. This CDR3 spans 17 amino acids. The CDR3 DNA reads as TGCGCCAGCAGCCAAGGCCCCTTGGCGGGGGCCGGGAATGAGCAGTTCTTC. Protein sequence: CASSQGPLAGAGNEQFF.

CDR3 sequence (DNA): TGTGCCAGCAGCTTGGCCATTCCTACAGGATACACCGGGGAGCTGTTTTTT. The encoded protein is CASSLAIPTGYTGELFF. The chain uses TRBV5-4 and TRBJ2-2; possible D gene TRBD1, 5 bases. V gave up 0 bases and J gave up 3 bases, with 15 bases separating them. The CDR3 consists of 17 residues. Germline V gene lookup returns CDR1 SGHNT and CDR2 YYREEE (reference sequence).

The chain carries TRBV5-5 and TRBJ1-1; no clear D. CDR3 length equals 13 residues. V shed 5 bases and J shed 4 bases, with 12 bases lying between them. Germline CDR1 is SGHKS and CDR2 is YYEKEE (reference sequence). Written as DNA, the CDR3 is TGTGCCAGCAGATGGCTAACGGGCACTGAAGCTTTCTTT. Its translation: CASRWLTGTEAFF.